This T cell receptor (beta chain) was recovered during a study of Graves' ophthalmopathy and Graves' hyperthyroidism. In regard to this clonotype: Its cognate antigen is unknown.

The hyperthyroidism patients, aged 18 to 65, had been newly diagnosed, with under 2 months' duration. None of the included patients had other autoimmune diseases, uncontrolled infections, pregnancy or lactation, as these led to exclusion. CDR3 size: 13 residues. Germline V CDR1 and CDR2: DFQATT, SNEGSKA (reference sequence). V was clipped by 1 base and J by 5 bases, with 11 bases between them. Amplification from RNA transcripts yielded the TCR beta CDR3 regions. The first round was an RT-PCR with HTBI primers, and the second round was a multiplex PCR. TCRdb independently ran MiXCR on the multiplex PCR reads; one entry per CDR3 protein. The data contain around 1,000,000 distinct CDR3 sequences, about 40% of them singletons. Regarding the study as a whole: In blood appeared most of the expanded thyroid clonotypes whose frequency exceeded 0.001.

The sequence was collected from an adult man with Graves' hyperthyroidism. The chain links TRBV20-1 to TRBJ2-5, with a weak D call TRBD2 (5 bases). Input material: peripheral blood or thyroid tissue (not recorded which). CDR3 residues: CSARGSGCETQYF. The DNA for the CDR3 is TGCAGTGCTAGAGGGTCGGGGTGTGAGACCCAGTACTTC.